This record concerns one T cell receptor beta chain sequence. This clonotype was seen many times. Which antigen it targets is not known. Per-nucleotide qualities are absent, and no much larger clonotype sits a single base away. The sample is drawn from a study of T cells in Graves' hyperthyroidism and ophthalmopathy (dated by TCRdb to about 2019). The study in broad terms: Peripheral blood samples were taken at initial diagnosis, before any treatment was given. TCR V-J signatures able to tell the groups apart were searched for in a discovery cohort of 95 to 100 patients, of whom under 45 had Graves' ophthalmopathy and 57 had stable Graves' hyperthyroidism. Prospective prediction of ophthalmopathy was tested in an independent validation cohort consisting of 18 to 20 hyperthyroidism patients and approximately 16 patients who later progressed to ophthalmopathy. For training and testing, the 80 to 100 patients in the discovery cohort were randomly divided in a 7:3 ratio. The study also compared thyroid tissue and blood T-cell repertoires from more than five Graves' hyperthyroidism patients. After sampling, hyperthyroidism patients received methimazole starting at 30 mg daily, and ophthalmopathy patients received high-dose intravenous methylprednisolone. According to the paper, TCR Vbeta CDR3 sequencing was carried out on about 140 peripheral blood samples, which came from over 40 ophthalmopathy, around 75 hyperthyroidism and about 17 progressor patients. Broad study findings and their caveats: Ophthalmopathy was separated from stable hyperthyroidism by a 13 V-J signature model, with 85% to 90% sensitivity and about 84% specificity obtained in cross-validation and 80%/75% obtained in testing. Sample size was not statistically predetermined, and investigators were not blinded to group allocation. In validation, progression to ophthalmopathy was predicted by the model with nearly 71% sensitivity and 72% to 85% specificity, a median of roughly 6.4 months before onset. Most expanded thyroid clonotypes (frequency above 0.001) were also detected in blood, a finding suggesting that blood repertoires may reflect thyroid immune responses.

TCR beta CDR3 regions were amplified from RNA transcripts. The TCR CDR3 was subjected to a first round of RT-PCR using the HTBI primer set and the Qiagen OneStep RT-PCR kit. Libraries were constructed in a second round of multiplex PCR, after which size selection and purification were carried out. Paired-end sequencing of the libraries was performed with 100 bp reads on an Illumina HiSeq2000. As for the authors' bioinformatics: SOAPnuke was used to process the raw data, with reads discarded if the reads contained adapters or uncalled bases, had a mean Phred below 15, or lacked an exact constant-primer or identifier match. High-quality paired reads were merged with COPE v1.2.5, and unique nucleotide sequences were defined as clonotypes. Clonotypes were aligned to IMGT TRBV, TRBD and TRBJ reference segments using MiTCR v1.1. Only V-J combinations with frequency above 0.0001, covering 99% to 99.2% of repertoires, were analysed. A TCS score was defined as the ratio between F50 (clonal expansion) and ExV (chaos), using BLOSUM62-based TCRdist between CDR3 peptides within each V-J. Welch's t-statistics and random forest reduced 500 to 550 V-J features to 13, which were used in a naive Bayes classifier (R e1071). TCRdb reworked the public reads: Q25 trimming with fastp, MiXCR clone assembly, productive beta chains retained. Each record represents a unique CDR3 protein, reported with the most common genes and DNA among its rows. For this entry, the V and J calls and clone size follow TCRdb and not the study's own pipeline. The sample has about 500,000 distinct CDR3 sequences on record, over 15% of them singletons. The top ten constitute around 17% of the sample.

CDR1 and CDR2, per the germline V gene, are SNHLY and FYNNEI. Its CDR3 holds 13 amino acids, cysteine through phenylalanine. Only the CDR3 DNA stays, 39 bases, in frame from base 1. Relative to germline, V is 3 bases shorter and J is 8 bases shorter, with 10 bases between their ends. Moderately to severely active disease, a Clinical Activity Score of at least 3, a NOSPECS grade of at least 4, and a duration under 3 months were present in ophthalmopathy patients. Patients with uncontrolled infections, other autoimmune diseases, pregnancy or lactation were excluded. Diagnoses were established on the basis of clinical symptoms, serum thyroxine and TRAb, thyroid ultrasound, and orbital computed tomography. PBMCs were separated from 8 to 10 ml of fresh peripheral blood using Ficoll-Paque density gradient centrifugation. Total RNA was extracted with Trizol reagent, and quality was checked on an Agilent 2100 Bioanalyzer.

Sequenced sample: blood. This TCR was sampled from a woman under 30 with Graves' ophthalmopathy. The chain is made from TRBV2 and TRBJ2-2, with no confident D gene call. CDR3 loop: CASSDPLMGELFF. The DNA reads TGTGCCAGCAGTGACCCCTTGATGGGGGAGCTGTTTTTT.